The rows below give T cell receptor beta chains drawn from one sample of a study of beta chain features in type 1 diabetes. Data came from immunoSEQ multiplex PCR; TCRdb stores just in-frame clones and leaves some out. The sample includes about 660,000 clones, over 13% seen only once; the top ten take 0.035% to 0.045%. The sequenced sample was naive CD4+ T cells from blood. Source of these receptors: a man aged 18 to 29 with type 1 diabetes. Each CDR3 is given with its conserved first and last residue. A D gene is named only where the DNA matches it firmly. Size tells how often a clone was seen (once, few, many) or the class of an expanded clone, and some rows leave it out.

>-|-|TRBV7-6|TRBJ2-5
TGTGCCAGCAGCCCTAGATGGAGGGAGACCCAGTACTTC
CASSPRWRETQYF
>-|TRBD1|TRBV7-9|TRBJ2-1
TGTGCCAGCAGCCCCGACAGGGCTCTCTCCTACAATGAGCAGTTCTTC
CASSPDRALSYNEQFF
>few|TRBD1|TRBV2|TRBJ2-5
TGTGCCAGCAGGTCCGGACAGGGGTCCGAGACCCAGTACTTC
CASRSGQGSETQYF
>-|TRBD2|TRBV7-2|TRBJ2-4
TGTGCCAGCAGCTCCTGGACTAGCGGGGCCAAAAACATTCAGTACTTC
CASSSWTSGAKNIQYF
>few|-|TRBV7-8|TRBJ2-7
TGTGCCAGCAGCCTCCGGGACACCATATACGAGCAGTACTTC
CASSLRDTIYEQYF
>-|-|TRBV6-1|TRBJ1-2
TGTGCCAGCAGTACTGACAGTTCGACCCTCTATGGCTACACCTTC
CASSTDSSTLYGYTF
>-|-|TRBV28|TRBJ1-2
TGTGCCAGCAGTTTTTTTGGTAATGTTGGCTACACCTTC
CASSFFGNVGYTF
>few|-|TRBV7-9|TRBJ2-1
TGTGCCAGCAGCTCGAAACACGCCAGCTCCTACAATGAGCAGTTCTTC
CASSSKHASSYNEQFF
>few|TRBD2|TRBV2|TRBJ2-5
TGTGCCAGCAGTCTCAGACTAGCGGGGGGGGAGACCCAGTACTTC
CASSLRLAGGETQYF
>few|-|TRBV29-1|TRBJ2-3
TGCAGCGCCATAGATCCCCTCACAGATACGCAGTATTTT
CSAIDPLTDTQYF
>few|-|TRBV14|TRBJ2-3
TGTGCCAGCTCGTATTGGGGAGGTGGCACAGATACGCAGTATTTT
CASSYWGGGTDTQYF